This TCR beta chain appears in the sequencing data of a study of regulatory T cells in long-lasting Graves disease. This clonotype was seen at least ten times. Its antigen is as yet unknown. Arm-PCR of CDR3 regions with iRepertoire HTBI primers generated TCR beta libraries. TCRdb called the multiplex PCR reads again in MiXCR, with one record for every CDR3 protein. The data hold over 500,000 distinct CDR3 sequences, with around 16% observed a single time. General study results and limits: Fewer public clonotypes were shared by new patients (approximately 970) than by persistent patients (around 2,900).

Described time point: newly diagnosed GD, antithyroid drugs for less than 3 months. Preparation of the TCR library used RNA extracted from PBMCs. This sample was shared with a second study, whose subject was T cells in Graves' hyperthyroidism and ophthalmopathy.

This material consisted of peripheral blood mononuclear cells (PBMCs), taken at new diagnosis, from a patient treated with antithyroid drugs. This TCR derives from a man between 18 and 35 years old with Graves disease.

The CDR3, as DNA: TGTGCCAGCAGCCAAGTTTTGGGGGATTATGGCTACACCTTC. As protein: CASSQVLGDYGYTF. The chain employs TRBV3-1 and TRBJ1-2; TRBD1 might be the D (5 bases). V lost 1 base and J 5 bases, leaving 11 bases between the germline ends. CDR3 size: 14 residues. Germline V CDR1 and CDR2: LGHDT, YNNKEL (reference sequence). Based on the CDR3 plus reference TRBV3-1 and TRBJ1-2, the full variable domain is DTAVSQTPKYLVTQMGNDKSIKCEQNLGHDTMYWYKQDSKKFLKIMFSYNNKELIINETVPNRFSPKSPDKAHLNLHINSLELGDSAVYFCASSQVLGDYGYTFGSGTRLTVV.